One and the same sample provided the 11 T cell receptor beta chains below, sequenced in a study of STAT5B mutations in CD4+ large granular lymphocyte leukemia. The repertoire was sequenced with immunoSEQ multiplex PCR; TCRdb's copy has only in-frame clones and lacks some. The repertoire consists of 40,000 to 50,000 clones, with around 81% occurring once and the leading ten covering roughly 0.35%. The sample taken for sequencing was CD4+ T cells from blood buffy coats. These receptors originate from a human donor in good health.

The chain carries TRBV11-2 and TRBJ1-1; D unclear. The CDR3 covers 13 residues. V was cut by 4 bases and J by 0 bases, with 6 bases left in between. In germline, CDR1 is SGHAT, CDR2 FQNNGV. For the CDR3, the DNA is TGTGCCAGCAGCTCCCAAGTGAACACTGAAGCTTTCTTT. Protein sequence: CASSSQVNTEAFF.

This chain uses TRBV28 with TRBJ1-2; D not resolved. V lost 3 bases, J lost 8 bases, and 16 bases lay in between. The germline V gene encodes CDR1 MDHEN and CDR2 SYDVKM. The CDR3 length is 14 residues. CDR3 bases: TGTGCCAGCAGTTTGCCCGGCGCCGGCGGGGGCTACACCTTC. Its protein is CASSLPGAGGGYTF.

V and J are TRBV11-3 and TRBJ2-3, with D unresolved. V dropped 3 bases and J dropped 2 bases, with 9 bases sitting between them. Germline values: CDR1 SGHNT, CDR2 YENEEA. The CDR3 is 14 residues long. The chain's CDR3 is CASSLGGNTDTQYF. The DNA for the CDR3 is TGTGCCAGCAGCTTGGGCGGCAACACAGATACGCAGTATTTT.

This clone was seen more than once but under ten times. This sequence joins TRBV7-6 and TRBJ2-1, with unresolved D. V lost 3 bases and J 4 bases, leaving 10 bases between the germline ends. This CDR3 is built from 14 residues. Germline CDR1 and CDR2: SGHVS and FNYEAQ. This CDR3 reads CASSFHEEYNEQFF. CDR3 in DNA: TGTGCCAGCAGCTTCCACGAAGAGTACAATGAGCAGTTCTTC.

J is TRBJ2-7 and V is TRBV11-3, with 9 bases fitting TRBD1. CDR3 size: 14 residues. The germline V gene encodes CDR1 SGHNT and CDR2 YENEEA. V lost 5 bases to trimming and J lost 2 bases; unmatched junction nucleotides: 4. As DNA, the CDR3 is TGTGCCAGCAGCCCCGGGACAGGGACCTACGAGCAGTACTTC. Protein product: CASSPGTGTYEQYF.

This rearrangement joins TRBV11-3 to TRBJ1-3; the D is unclear. V lost 5 bases and J lost 3, with 14 bases in between. CDR1 is SGHNT, CDR2 YENEEA, per germline. The CDR3 consists of 15 residues. The CDR3 sequence is CASSASGGGGNTIYF. In DNA, the CDR3 is TGTGCCAGCAGCGCCAGCGGTGGTGGTGGAAACACCATATATTTT. The complete variable domain, with remaining parts taken from reference TRBV11-3 and TRBJ1-3, reads EAGVVQSPRYKIIEKKQPVAFWCNPISGHNTLYWYLQNLGQGPELLIRYENEEAVDDSQLPKDRFSAERLKGVDSTLKIQPAELGDSAVYLCASSASGGGGNTIYFGEGSWLTVV.

The chain recombines TRBV2 with TRBJ2-7, with D possibly called TRBD1 or TRBD2 (5 bases each). The CDR3 is 13 residues long. The germline V gene encodes CDR1 SNHLY and CDR2 FYNNEI. Trimming took 6 bases from V and 2 from J, leaving 11 bases between them. The CDR3 loop is CASSTGTAYEQYF. The CDR3 nucleotides are TGTGCCAGCAGCACCGGGACGGCCTACGAGCAGTACTTC.

The chain joins TRBV4-1 to TRBJ1-4; tentatively, D is TRBD1 (5 bases). CDR1 is MGHRA and CDR2 is YSYEKL in the germline V gene. With 0 bases removed from V and 5 bases from J, the gap between germline ends came to 10 bases. The CDR3 covers 15 residues. CDR3 residues: CASSQDRGGNEKLFF. The CDR3 nucleotides read TGCGCCAGCAGCCAAGATCGGGGGGGGAATGAAAAACTGTTTTTT.

V gene TRBV14 combines with J gene TRBJ1-1; D is perhaps TRBD1 (5 bases). The CDR3 extends over 14 amino acids. Germline CDR1 reads SGHDN; CDR2 reads FVKESK. V was cut by 4 bases and J by 4 bases, with 13 bases left in between. CDR3 nucleotides: TGTGCCAGCAGCCCCTGGCGTGGGGGCACTGAAGCTTTCTTT. Amino acids: CASSPWRGGTEAFF. Using reference TRBV14 and TRBJ1-1 for the parts outside the CDR3, the full variable domain is EAGVTQFPSHSVIEKGQTVTLRCDPISGHDNLYWYRRVMGKEIKFLLHFVKESKQDESGMPNNRFLAERTGGTYSTLKVQPAELEDSGVYFCASSPWRGGTEAFFGQGTRLTVV.

This clone was counted once. CDR3 region: CASSYSTRSGELFF. Written as DNA, the CDR3 is TGTGCCAGCAGTTACTCGACTAGATCCGGGGAGCTGTTTTTT. The rearrangement uses TRBV6-6 and TRBJ2-2; perhaps TRBD2 as D (6 bases). CDR3 size: 14 residues. Germline V gives CDR1 MNHNY, CDR2 SVGAGI (reference sequence). V shed 0 bases and J shed 6 bases, with 8 bases lying between them.

This sequence joins TRBV6-4 and TRBJ1-3, with D possibly matching TRBD1 (6 bases). V was clipped by 4 bases and J by 0 bases, with 22 bases between them. The CDR3 contains 19 residues. Germline V CDR1 and CDR2: MRHNA, SNTAGT. The CDR3 DNA reads TGTGCCAGCAGTGGGCGGGGTGGGGGCGAGCTCTACTCTGGAAACACCATATATTTT. The encoded protein is CASSGRGGGELYSGNTIYF.